This is a list of T cell receptor beta chains from one sample in a study of blood T cells in healthy people across ages. In TCRdb, the 5' RACE reads were re-called with MiXCR into one record per CDR3 protein. The data show 650,000 or so distinct CDR3 sequences, around 52% seen once. Sequencing used blood. Receptors were obtained from a woman over 75 in good health. Each CDR3 is given with its conserved first and last residue. A D gene is named only where the DNA matches it firmly. Some rows mark clone size as missing; the rest say once, few, many or name a class of expanded clone.

j_gene	d_gene	abundance	v_gene	CDR3aa	CDR3nt
TRBJ2-3	-	many	TRBV5-1	CASSRGTSKSTDTQYF	TGCGCCAGCAGCCGAGGCACTTCTAAGAGCACAGATACGCAGTATTTT
TRBJ1-1	-	many	TRBV5-1	CASSLAGGVQSEAFF	TGCGCCAGCAGCTTGGCCGGAGGGGTTCAGTCTGAAGCTTTCTTT
TRBJ2-1	-	-	TRBV20-1	CSARVRQEKGVDEQFF	TGCAGTGCTAGAGTTAGGCAGGAAAAAGGTGTCGATGAGCAGTTCTTC
TRBJ1-2	-	-	TRBV4-1	CASSQGQTGVYGYTF	TGCGCCAGCAGCCAAGGCCAGACGGGGGTTTATGGCTACACCTTC
TRBJ1-6	-	many	TRBV3-1	CASSQGSNNSPLHF	TGTGCCAGCAGCCAAGGCAGCAATAATTCACCCCTCCACTTT
TRBJ2-7	-	many	TRBV2	CASSGTSYEQYF	TGTGCCAGCAGTGGGACTTCCTACGAGCAGTACTTC
TRBJ2-7	-	many	TRBV4-1	CASSRAGQGEQYF	TGCGCCAGCAGCCGTGCAGGGCAAGGGGAGCAGTACTTC
TRBJ2-7	-	many	TRBV28	CATGRYEQYF	TGTGCAACAGGGCGATACGAGCAGTACTTC
TRBJ2-5	TRBD2	few	TRBV4-2	CASSQQTSAGETQYF	TGTGCCAGCAGCCAACAAACTAGCGCTGGGGAGACCCAGTACTTC
TRBJ1-5	-	-	TRBV14	CTSSQGYQPQHF	TGTACCAGCAGTCAGGGGTATCAGCCCCAGCATTTT
TRBJ2-7	-	-	TRBV20-1	CSARDALGGDSYEQYF	TGCAGTGCTAGAGACGCCCTTGGCGGGGACTCCTACGAGCAGTACTTC
TRBJ1-5	-	-	TRBV28	CASSLARLGDQPQHF	TGTGCCAGCAGTTTAGCCAGGTTGGGTGATCAGCCCCAGCATTTT
TRBJ2-1	-	-	TRBV20-1	CSALVRLENEQFF	TGCAGTGCTCTCGTCAGACTAGAGAATGAGCAGTTCTTC
TRBJ1-1	-	-	TRBV29-1	CSGTLQGQASWAFF	TGCAGCGGGACACTACAGGGCCAGGCGAGTTGGGCTTTCTTT
TRBJ1-2	-	few	TRBV5-1	CASSAGDTSKMGYGYTF	TGCGCCAGCAGCGCCGGTGACACCTCCAAGATGGGGTATGGCTACACCTTC
TRBJ2-3	TRBD1	many	TRBV7-3	CASSSGQGGDTQYF	TGCGCCAGCAGCTCCGGACAGGGTGGAGATACGCAGTATTTT
TRBJ2-7	TRBD2	-	TRBV18	CASSPPSGGGSYEQYF	TGTGCCAGCTCACCACCCTCAGGCGGGGGATCCTACGAGCAGTACTTC
TRBJ1-6	TRBD1	-	TRBV4-1	CASSQAGGGAPLHF	TGCGCCAGCAGCCAGGCAGGGGGCGGTGCACCCCTCCACTTT